A selection of T cell receptor beta chains follows, all from one sample in a study of shared clonotypes between healthy human individuals. Repertoires were generated with immunoSEQ multiplex PCR, while TCRdb's copy carries only in-frame clones and drops some. Altogether millions of clones are present, about 92% being singletons, with the ten largest covering roughly 1.8%. Material for sequencing was naive CD8+ T cells from PBMCs. Every receptor here comes from a young man in good health. Some clones in this sample may be carry-over from other donors' samples. Both conserved end residues are part of each CDR3. A D gene is named only where the DNA matches it firmly. Expanded clones get a size class; other rows say once, few or many, or leave the size out.

D gene: TRBD2; clone size: NA; V gene: TRBV6-4; J gene: TRBJ2-1; CDR3 protein: CASSVRSGAPYNEQFF; CDR3 DNA: TGTGCCAGCAGTGTTCGAAGCGGGGCCCCCTACAATGAGCAGTTCTTC
D gene: NA; clone size: NA; V gene: TRBV5-1; J gene: TRBJ2-5; CDR3 protein: CASSLARKLNVETQYF; CDR3 DNA: TGCGCCAGCAGCTTGGCCAGGAAACTAAACGTTGAGACCCAGTACTTC
D gene: NA; clone size: NA; V gene: TRBV5-3; J gene: TRBJ2-2; CDR3 protein: CARSCPQGAGELFF; CDR3 DNA: TGTGCCAGAAGCTGCCCACAGGGCGCCGGGGAGCTGTTTTTT
D gene: NA; clone size: NA; V gene: TRBV29-1; J gene: TRBJ2-2; CDR3 protein: CSVVTPNTGELFF; CDR3 DNA: TGCAGCGTTGTAACTCCGAACACCGGGGAGCTGTTTTTT
D gene: NA; clone size: NA; V gene: TRBV7-9; J gene: TRBJ1-1; CDR3 protein: CASSFRDGGAGTEAFF; CDR3 DNA: TGTGCCAGCAGCTTCCGAGACGGGGGCGCGGGCACTGAAGCTTTCTTT
D gene: TRBD1; clone size: NA; V gene: TRBV27; J gene: TRBJ1-2; CDR3 protein: CASSLITGAVPYGYTF; CDR3 DNA: TGTGCCAGCAGTCTAATTACAGGGGCCGTACCCTATGGCTACACCTTC
D gene: NA; clone size: NA; V gene: TRBV10-3; J gene: TRBJ2-7; CDR3 protein: CAISPGLLLDEQYF; CDR3 DNA: TGTGCCATCAGTCCCGGACTTCTTTTGGACGAGCAGTACTTC
D gene: NA; clone size: NA; V gene: TRBV27; J gene: TRBJ2-1; CDR3 protein: CASSPDGQNYNEQFF; CDR3 DNA: TGTGCCAGCAGTCCGGACGGACAGAATTACAATGAGCAGTTCTTC
D gene: NA; clone size: NA; V gene: TRBV27; J gene: TRBJ2-7; CDR3 protein: CASRKYQEGRLEQYF; CDR3 DNA: TGTGCCAGCAGGAAATACCAGGAGGGGCGACTCGAGCAGTACTTC
D gene: NA; clone size: NA; V gene: TRBV4-3; J gene: TRBJ2-7; CDR3 protein: CASSPTSLTSEQYF; CDR3 DNA: TGCGCCAGCAGCCCGACTAGTCTCACCAGCGAGCAGTACTTC
D gene: TRBD1; clone size: NA; V gene: TRBV27; J gene: TRBJ2-1; CDR3 protein: CASSFGTGGLEEQFF; CDR3 DNA: TGTGCCAGCAGTTTTGGGACAGGGGGTCTTGAGGAGCAGTTCTTC
D gene: NA; clone size: NA; V gene: TRBV27; J gene: TRBJ1-4; CDR3 protein: CASSLRPAGGEKLFF; CDR3 DNA: TGTGCCAGCAGTTTACGTCCGGCGGGTGGTGAAAAACTGTTTTTT
D gene: NA; clone size: NA; V gene: TRBV11-2; J gene: TRBJ2-1; CDR3 protein: CASSLRVASYNEQFF; CDR3 DNA: TGTGCCAGCAGCCTACGCGTGGCTTCCTACAATGAGCAGTTCTTC
D gene: TRBD1; clone size: NA; V gene: TRBV6-1; J gene: TRBJ1-1; CDR3 protein: CASAGGRGITEAFF; CDR3 DNA: TGTGCCAGCGCAGGGGGCAGGGGCATCACTGAAGCTTTCTTT
D gene: TRBD1; clone size: NA; V gene: TRBV18; J gene: TRBJ2-7; CDR3 protein: CASSQDRGTYEQYF; CDR3 DNA: TGTGCCAGCTCACAAGACAGGGGTACCTACGAGCAGTACTTC
D gene: TRBD2; clone size: NA; V gene: TRBV11-2; J gene: TRBJ2-2; CDR3 protein: CASSLGSAGGQGTGELFF; CDR3 DNA: TGTGCCAGCAGCTTAGGTTCGGCGGGAGGGCAAGGCACCGGGGAGCTGTTTTTT
D gene: TRBD1; clone size: NA; V gene: TRBV19; J gene: TRBJ2-7; CDR3 protein: CASSLDRESPYEQYF; CDR3 DNA: TGTGCCAGTAGTTTGGACAGGGAAAGTCCCTACGAGCAGTACTTC
D gene: NA; clone size: NA; V gene: TRBV4-2; J gene: TRBJ2-1; CDR3 protein: CASSQGAREQFF; CDR3 DNA: TGTGCCAGCAGCCAAGGTGCGCGCGAGCAGTTCTTC
D gene: NA; clone size: NA; V gene: TRBV6-5; J gene: TRBJ1-2; CDR3 protein: CASRTRVDYGYTF; CDR3 DNA: TGTGCCAGCAGAACCAGGGTTGACTATGGCTACACCTTC
D gene: NA; clone size: NA; V gene: TRBV7-9; J gene: TRBJ1-3; CDR3 protein: CASSSLLIYTIYF; CDR3 DNA: TGTGCCAGCAGCTCCCTCTTAATTTACACCATATATTTT
D gene: TRBD1; clone size: once; V gene: TRBV15; J gene: TRBJ1-2; CDR3 protein: CATSREGRGRNGYTF; CDR3 DNA: TGTGCCACCAGCAGAGAGGGCAGGGGGCGGAATGGCTACACCTTC
D gene: NA; clone size: once; V gene: TRBV9; J gene: TRBJ2-1; CDR3 protein: CASSVARRSGNEQFF; CDR3 DNA: TGTGCCAGCAGCGTAGCGAGACGGTCCGGCAATGAGCAGTTCTTC
D gene: TRBD2; clone size: once; V gene: TRBV18; J gene: TRBJ2-7; CDR3 protein: CASSPVGRSEQYF; CDR3 DNA: TGTGCCAGCTCACCAGTCGGGAGGTCCGAGCAGTACTTC
D gene: TRBD2; clone size: NA; V gene: TRBV9; J gene: TRBJ2-1; CDR3 protein: CASSVAGLAGSDEQFF; CDR3 DNA: TGTGCCAGCAGCGTAGCGGGACTAGCGGGATCCGATGAGCAGTTCTTC
D gene: TRBD1; clone size: few; V gene: TRBV4-2; J gene: TRBJ1-1; CDR3 protein: CASSPDRGTEAFF; CDR3 DNA: TGTGCCAGCAGCCCGGACAGGGGAACTGAAGCTTTCTTT
D gene: TRBD1; clone size: NA; V gene: TRBV27; J gene: TRBJ2-7; CDR3 protein: CASSPGQGLHEQYF; CDR3 DNA: TGTGCCAGCAGCCCGGGACAGGGCTTACACGAGCAGTACTTC
D gene: NA; clone size: NA; V gene: TRBV9; J gene: TRBJ2-1; CDR3 protein: CASSGGGAYNEQFF; CDR3 DNA: TGTGCCAGCAGCGGCGGCGGGGCCTACAATGAGCAGTTCTTC
D gene: NA; clone size: NA; V gene: TRBV7-3; J gene: TRBJ2-5; CDR3 protein: CASSPRVGGETQYF; CDR3 DNA: TGTGCCAGCAGTCCGAGGGTGGGAGGAGAGACCCAGTACTTC
D gene: NA; clone size: once; V gene: TRBV10-3; J gene: TRBJ2-1; CDR3 protein: CAIRVQGGRHEQFF; CDR3 DNA: TGTGCCATCAGAGTACAGGGGGGGCGGCATGAGCAGTTCTTC
D gene: TRBD1; clone size: once; V gene: TRBV9; J gene: TRBJ2-3; CDR3 protein: CASSAYRGPRADTQYF; CDR3 DNA: TGTGCCAGCAGCGCTTACAGGGGACCAAGAGCAGATACGCAGTATTTT